A selection of T cell receptor beta chains follows, all from one sample in a study of cytomegalovirus exposure and HLA in healthy donors. The protocol was immunoSEQ multiplex PCR, while the TCRdb copy is restricted to in-frame clones and leaves out a portion. The sample has roughly 100,000 clones, approximately 80% seen once. The specimen sequenced was PBMCs. All receptors come from a male donor in good health and CMV-seropositive. Both conserved end residues are part of each CDR3. Fields, in order: CDR3 length, V gene, clone size, J gene, D gene, CDR3 DNA, CDR3 protein. A D gene is named only where the DNA matches it firmly. Only part of the rows carry a size: once, few, many, or a class if the clone is expanded.

15	TRBV6-5	-	TRBJ2-6	-	TGTGCCAGCACTCCAGGGGGGACTGGGGCCAACGTCCTGACTTTC	CASTPGGTGANVLTF
12	TRBV19	-	TRBJ2-2	-	TGTGCCAGTACCCCCAGGGCCGGGGAGCTGTTTTTT	CASTPRAGELFF
14	TRBV2	-	TRBJ2-5	TRBD2	TGTGCCAGCAGTGCGAGCGGGAGTACGCCCGATAGAAACTTC	CASSASGSTPDRNF
16	TRBV4-2	few	TRBJ2-2	-	TGTGCCAGCAGCCAAGCCGGGACTTCTAACACCGGGGAGCTGTTTTTT	CASSQAGTSNTGELFF
11	TRBV7-9	-	TRBJ2-7	-	TGTGCCAGCAGCCCCCGGTTCGAGCAGTACTTC	CASSPRFEQYF
15	TRBV4-1	-	TRBJ2-5	-	TGCGCCAGCAGCCAAGATGAACAGTTCCCCCAGGCCCAATACTTC	CASSQDEQFPQAQYF
16	TRBV14	-	TRBJ2-3	-	TGTGCCAGCAGCCGACTTCGGAGCTTTCCATCGGATACGCAGTATTTT	CASSRLRSFPSDTQYF
12	TRBV2	-	TRBJ2-7	-	TGTGCCAGCAAAGGCCACGGGAGCGAGCAGTACTTC	CASKGHGSEQYF
13	TRBV28	-	TRBJ1-4	-	TGTGCCAGCAGTTTGACAGCCGGGGAAAAACTGTTTTTT	CASSLTAGEKLFF
13	TRBV7-3	-	TRBJ1-2	-	TGTGCCAGCAGCCCCGGGGGTGACTATGGCTACACCTTC	CASSPGGDYGYTF
11	TRBV29-1	once	TRBJ1-1	-	TGCAGCGCCCGGTGGAACACTGAAGCTTTCTTT	CSARWNTEAFF
16	TRBV7-2	once	TRBJ2-7	TRBD2	TGTGCCAGCAGCCTAAGAAGGACTAGCGGGAGGTACGAGCAGTACTTC	CASSLRRTSGRYEQYF
15	TRBV4-3	-	TRBJ2-7	-	TGCGCCAGCAGCCAAGATGTAGGACTCCCCTACGAGCAGTACTTC	CASSQDVGLPYEQYF
14	TRBV4-1	-	TRBJ1-2	-	TGCGCCAGCAGCCAAGAGGCGGATAACTATGGCTACACCTTC	CASSQEADNYGYTF
15	TRBV6-1	-	TRBJ2-2	TRBD2	TGTGCCAGCAGTGCCTTAGCGGGAACCACCGGGGAGCTGTTTTTT	CASSALAGTTGELFF
13	TRBV18	-	TRBJ2-7	-	TGTGCCAGCTCGACAGATATCTCCTACGAGCAGTACTTC	CASSTDISYEQYF
16	TRBV7-2	-	TRBJ2-1	TRBD2	TGTGCCAGCAGCTTAGTTAGCGGGAGGTCCTACAATGAGCAGTTCTTC	CASSLVSGRSYNEQFF
16	TRBV7-9	-	TRBJ2-1	TRBD1	TGTGCCAGCAGCTTTCAATCGACAGGGGTGAGCAATGAGCAGTTCTTC	CASSFQSTGVSNEQFF
15	TRBV7-9	-	TRBJ2-5	TRBD1	TGTGCCAGCAGCCCCGACAGGGGAGGAGCAGAGACCCAGTACTTC	CASSPDRGGAETQYF
13	TRBV7-3	-	TRBJ1-6	-	TGTGCCAGCAGCTTTTCCCTAAATTCACCCCTCCACTTT	CASSFSLNSPLHF
14	TRBV11-2	-	TRBJ2-1	TRBD2	TGTGCCAGCAGCTCCTACGGACTAGCCGATGAGCAGTTCTTC	CASSSYGLADEQFF
13	TRBV29-1	-	TRBJ2-7	TRBD2	TGCAGCGTTCGTAGCGGGAGGAACTACGAGCAGTACTTC	CSVRSGRNYEQYF
17	TRBV5-6	-	TRBJ2-7	-	TGTGCCAGCAGCTTGGTACGGGCAGGGGTTATTCCCTACGAGCAGTACTTC	CASSLVRAGVIPYEQYF
16	TRBV7-6	-	TRBJ2-1	-	TGTGCCAGCAGTCTGACCGGGGCTAGCGTCTACAATGAGCAGTTCTTC	CASSLTGASVYNEQFF
13	TRBV28	-	TRBJ2-2	-	TGTGCCAGCCAGTTCAGATTGGCCGGGGAGCTGTTTTTT	CASQFRLAGELFF
11	TRBV28	-	TRBJ2-7	-	TGTGCCAGCAGTACACCCTACGAGCAGTACTTC	CASSTPYEQYF
16	TRBV5-1	few	TRBJ1-2	TRBD1	TGCGCCAGCAGCTTGGGCTTTGGGACAGGGGTAGATGGCTACACCTTC	CASSLGFGTGVDGYTF
15	TRBV5-4	many	TRBJ2-7	-	TGTGCCAGCAGCTTGAGGCAGGGGGGAACCTACGAGCAGTACTTC	CASSLRQGGTYEQYF
15	TRBV7-3	-	TRBJ2-5	-	TGTGCCAGCAGTCTCCTAGGCTCTGATGGAGAGACCCAGTACTTC	CASSLLGSDGETQYF
12	TRBV18	-	TRBJ1-1	-	TGTGCCAGCTCACCCGGCGGGTCTGAAGCTTTCTTT	CASSPGGSEAFF